This is a list of T cell receptor beta chains from one sample in a study of OX40 agonist ivuxolimab in advanced cancers. Some clones are missing from TCRdb's copy, which holds only in-frame ones; the method was immunoSEQ multiplex PCR. The repertoire holds roughly 42,000 clones, around 86% seen once, with 10% to 15% in the top ten. The source was CD4+ or CD8+ T cells sorted from blood, collected in a trial of the OX40 agonist ivuxolimab. The receptors derive from an adult with an advanced solid tumor such as melanoma, head and neck, liver or kidney cancer. Each CDR3 is given with its conserved first and last residue. Each record gives: J gene, clone size, D gene, V gene, CDR3 DNA, CDR3 protein. D genes are given only for firm matches. A clone size is listed for some rows: how often the clone was seen (once, few, many), or a class if it is expanded.

TRBJ2-2	few	NA	TRBV28	TGTGCCAGCAGTAGGGGGAGGGAGCTGTTTTTT	CASSRGRELFF
TRBJ1-3	NA	NA	TRBV21-1	TGTGCCAGCAGCAAAGGGGGTGGGGGCACCATATATTTT	CASSKGGGGTIYF
TRBJ1-1	NA	NA	TRBV6-5	TGTGCCAGCAGTTACTATCTGGGACATTACACTGAAGCTTTCTTT	CASSYYLGHYTEAFF
TRBJ2-3	NA	NA	TRBV7-9	TGTGCCAGCAGCCTCGACAGACTCCACCACCCCAGCACAGATACGCAGTATTTT	CASSLDRLHHPSTDTQYF
TRBJ1-2	NA	TRBD1	TRBV7-9	TGTGCCAGCAGCTTAGGGGACAGGGTGCAGGACTTTGGATATGGCTACACCTTC	CASSLGDRVQDFGYGYTF
TRBJ2-2	few	TRBD1	TRBV18	TGTGCCAGCTCACCAACTCGGGACAGGGGCCTAATCACCGGGGAGCTGTTTTTT	CASSPTRDRGLITGELFF
TRBJ1-1	medium-sized	NA	TRBV10-2	TGCGCCAGCAGTGACTCTCATGGTGAAGCTTTCTTT	CASSDSHGEAFF
TRBJ2-7	NA	NA	TRBV19	TGTGCCAGTATTGGTTGGACCGAGGGCCTGTACGAGCAGTACTTC	CASIGWTEGLYEQYF
TRBJ2-7	NA	TRBD2	TRBV7-2	TGTGCCAGCAGCTTAGCTTCATGGGGGGGCTACGAGCAGTACTTC	CASSLASWGGYEQYF
TRBJ1-1	NA	NA	TRBV10-2	TGCGCCAGCGCGGCAGGACCCACAAACACTGAAGCTTTCTTT	CASAAGPTNTEAFF
TRBJ2-7	NA	NA	TRBV5-6	TGTGCCAGCAGCTTCGGACTGGGGAGCTACGAGCAGTACTTC	CASSFGLGSYEQYF
TRBJ1-2	NA	NA	TRBV9	TGTGCCAGCAGCGCTCCAGGGCGGCCCTTGGATGGCTACACCTTC	CASSAPGRPLDGYTF
TRBJ2-7	NA	NA	TRBV4-2	TGTGCCAGCAGCCAAGATCGAACAGGCAGCTCCTACGAGCAGTACTTC	CASSQDRTGSSYEQYF
TRBJ2-1	few	TRBD2	TRBV7-6	TGTGCCAGCAGCTACCCGGATAGCGGGGGGACGGATGAGCAGTTCTTC	CASSYPDSGGTDEQFF
TRBJ1-4	NA	NA	TRBV7-8	TGTGCCAGCAGCTTAGTATGGGCAGGCCCACCTCGGATAAAACTGTTTTTT	CASSLVWAGPPRIKLFF
TRBJ1-1	NA	NA	TRBV14	TGTGCCAGCAGGACCCAGTGGCTCCGGGGGACTGAAGCTTTCTTT	CASRTQWLRGTEAFF
TRBJ1-5	NA	NA	TRBV27	TGTGCCAGCAGTCCGCGAGAGTTGAATCAGCCCCAGCATTTT	CASSPRELNQPQHF
TRBJ1-3	NA	NA	TRBV9	TGTGCCAGCAGCACCTCGGGGGCTCCTGGAAACACCATATATTTT	CASSTSGAPGNTIYF
TRBJ1-2	NA	TRBD1	TRBV19	TGTGCCAGTAGTATAGACCTTCGGACAGGGAGGAACTATGGCTACACCTTC	CASSIDLRTGRNYGYTF
TRBJ2-7	NA	NA	TRBV27	TGTGCCAGCAAACAGACAGCGATCTCCTACGAGCAGTACTTC	CASKQTAISYEQYF